This T cell receptor (beta chain) was sequenced in a study of T cell repertoires in cytomegalovirus infection. Study-wide context: In the study, CMV epitopes included recently identified HLA-C-restricted and well-studied HLA-B-restricted ones. Study-wide results and caveats: Identification of carriers of CMV plus the relevant HLA was achieved through cumulative public TCR beta family frequency. Clonotype analysis showed dominance of the ex vivo response by HLA-C-restricted CMV-specific TCR beta clonotypes.

As regards this clonotype: Its antigen remains unidentified.

The germline CDR1 and CDR2 sequences are MNHNS and SASEGT. The CDR3 loop spans 13 amino acids. Trimming shortened V by 4 bases and J by 6 bases, and 12 bases separated the two germline ends. TCRdb re-derived calls from the reads in MiXCR, one entry per CDR3 protein. Among fewer than 1,000,000 distinct CDR3 sequences listed, around 31% were seen once. Sequenced material: cultured CD8+ T cells from PBMCs, taken from culture after CMV antigen stimulation. The chain is built from TRBV6-1 and TRBJ1-1, with no clear D. The TCR sequence derives from a human donor in good health (CMV status not recorded). Some clones in this sample may be carry-over from other donors' samples. The chain's CDR3 is CASSVLSTPEAFF. The CDR3 coding sequence is TGTGCCAGCAGTGTTTTGTCCACTCCTGAAGCTTTCTTT.